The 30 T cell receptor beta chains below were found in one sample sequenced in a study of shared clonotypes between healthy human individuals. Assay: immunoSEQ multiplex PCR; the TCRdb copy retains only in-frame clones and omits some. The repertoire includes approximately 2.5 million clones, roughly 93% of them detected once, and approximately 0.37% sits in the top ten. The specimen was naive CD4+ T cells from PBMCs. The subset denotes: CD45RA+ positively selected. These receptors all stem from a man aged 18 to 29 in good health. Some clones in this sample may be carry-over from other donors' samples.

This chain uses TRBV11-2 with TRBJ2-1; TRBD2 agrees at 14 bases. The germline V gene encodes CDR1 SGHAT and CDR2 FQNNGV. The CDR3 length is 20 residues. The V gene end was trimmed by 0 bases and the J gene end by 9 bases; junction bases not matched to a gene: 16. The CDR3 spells CASSLDRTPRGTSGSVEQFF. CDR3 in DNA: TGTGCCAGCAGCTTAGATCGTACCCCCCGTGGGACTAGCGGGAGTGTTGAGCAGTTCTTC.

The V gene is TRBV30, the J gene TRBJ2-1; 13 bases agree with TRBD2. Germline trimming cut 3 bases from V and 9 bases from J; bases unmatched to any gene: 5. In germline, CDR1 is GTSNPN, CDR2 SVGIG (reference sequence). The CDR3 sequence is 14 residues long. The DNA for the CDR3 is TGTGCCTGGAGCCGGACTAGCGGGAGTGTTGAGCAGTTCTTC. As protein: CAWSRTSGSVEQFF.

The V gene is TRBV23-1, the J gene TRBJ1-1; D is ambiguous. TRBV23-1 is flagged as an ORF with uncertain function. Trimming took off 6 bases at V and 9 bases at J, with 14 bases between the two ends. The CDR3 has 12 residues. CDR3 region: CASRVLDGKAFF. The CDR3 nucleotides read TGCGCCAGCAGGGTGCTGGACGGGAAAGCTTTCTTT.

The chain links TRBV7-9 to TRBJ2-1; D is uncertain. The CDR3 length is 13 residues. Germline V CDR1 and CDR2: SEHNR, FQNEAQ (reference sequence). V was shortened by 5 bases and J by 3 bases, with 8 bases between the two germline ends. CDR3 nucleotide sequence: TGTGCCAGCAGCCCTAGGATCTACAATGAGCAGTTCTTC. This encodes CASSPRIYNEQFF.

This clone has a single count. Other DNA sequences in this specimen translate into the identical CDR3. This CDR3 reads CASSSPGTGSYEQYF. The CDR3 bases are TGTGCCAGCAGCTCGCCCGGGACAGGGAGCTACGAGCAGTACTTC. The V call is TRBV28, the J call TRBJ2-7, with TRBD1 identical over 9 bases. This CDR3 has 15 amino acids. Germline CDR1 MDHEN, CDR2 SYDVKM. The V gene end was trimmed by 6 bases and the J gene end by 3 bases; junction bases not matched to a gene: 9.

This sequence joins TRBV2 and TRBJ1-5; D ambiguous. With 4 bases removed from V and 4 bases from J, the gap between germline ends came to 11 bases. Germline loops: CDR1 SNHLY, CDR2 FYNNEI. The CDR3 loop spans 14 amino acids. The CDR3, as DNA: TGTGCCAGCAGTGCATCTTTTTCTAATCAGCCCCAGCATTTT. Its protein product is CASSASFSNQPQHF.

CDR3: CASSFDPGRGWTEAFF. The CDR3 DNA follows: TGTGCCAGCAGTTTCGATCCCGGCAGGGGGTGGACTGAAGCTTTCTTT. The V gene is TRBV28, the J gene TRBJ1-1; 7 bases line up with TRBD1. The length of the CDR3 is 16 residues. J lost 5 bases, V lost 3 bases, and 12 bases had no gene match. From germline, CDR1 is MDHEN and CDR2 SYDVKM. The variable domain in full, completed from reference TRBV28 and TRBJ1-1, reads DVKVTQSSRYLVKRTGEKVFLECVQDMDHENMFWYRQDPGLGLRLIYFSYDVKMKEKGDIPEGYSVSREKKERFSLILESASTNQTSMYLCASSFDPGRGWTEAFFGQGTRLTVV.

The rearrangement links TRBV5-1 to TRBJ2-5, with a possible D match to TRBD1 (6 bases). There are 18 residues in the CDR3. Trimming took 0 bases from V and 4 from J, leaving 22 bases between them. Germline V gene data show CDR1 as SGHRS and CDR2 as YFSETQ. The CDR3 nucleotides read TGCGCCAGCAGCTTGGGTGGATTGAGAGGTCTAGGGGGAGAGACCCAGTACTTC. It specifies CASSLGGLRGLGGETQYF.

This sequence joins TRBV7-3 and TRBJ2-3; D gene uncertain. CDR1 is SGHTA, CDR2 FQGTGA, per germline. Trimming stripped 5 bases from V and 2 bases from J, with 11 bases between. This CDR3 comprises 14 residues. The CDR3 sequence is CASSPTASTDTQYF. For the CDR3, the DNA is TGTGCCAGCAGCCCAACAGCCTCCACAGATACGCAGTATTTT.

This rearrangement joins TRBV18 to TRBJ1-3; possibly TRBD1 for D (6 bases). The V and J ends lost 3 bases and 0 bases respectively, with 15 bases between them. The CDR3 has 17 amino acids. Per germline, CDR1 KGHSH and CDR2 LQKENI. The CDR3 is CASSPQLQGSSGNTIYF. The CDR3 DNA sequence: TGTGCCAGCTCACCCCAACTACAGGGTAGCTCTGGAAACACCATATATTTT.

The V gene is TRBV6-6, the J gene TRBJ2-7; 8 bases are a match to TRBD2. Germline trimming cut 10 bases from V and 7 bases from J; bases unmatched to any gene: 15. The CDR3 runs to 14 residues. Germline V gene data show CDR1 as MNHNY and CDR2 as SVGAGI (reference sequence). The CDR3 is CATVTPAGTREQYF. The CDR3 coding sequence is TGTGCCACCGTGACGCCGGCCGGGACTAGGGAGCAGTACTTC.

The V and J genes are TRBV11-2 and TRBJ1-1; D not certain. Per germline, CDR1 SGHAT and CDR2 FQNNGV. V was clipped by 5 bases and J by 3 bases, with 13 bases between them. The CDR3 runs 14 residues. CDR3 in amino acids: CASSPTVPYTEAFF. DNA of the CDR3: TGTGCCAGCAGCCCGACCGTCCCCTACACTGAAGCTTTCTTT.

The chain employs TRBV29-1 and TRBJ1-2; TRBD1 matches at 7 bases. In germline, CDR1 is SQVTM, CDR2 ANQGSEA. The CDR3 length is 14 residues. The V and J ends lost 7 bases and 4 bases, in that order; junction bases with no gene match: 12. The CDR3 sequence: CSARPGTAGYGYTF. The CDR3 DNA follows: TGCAGCGCCAGACCTGGGACAGCCGGCTATGGCTACACCTTC.

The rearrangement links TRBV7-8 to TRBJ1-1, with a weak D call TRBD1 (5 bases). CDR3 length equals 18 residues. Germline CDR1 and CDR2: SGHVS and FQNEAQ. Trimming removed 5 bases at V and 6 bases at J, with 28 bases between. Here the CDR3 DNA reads TGTGCCAGCAGCCAGTCACGCGGGGGAGGTGGCCTCAAGGCTGAAGCTTTCTTT. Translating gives CASSQSRGGGGLKAEAFF.

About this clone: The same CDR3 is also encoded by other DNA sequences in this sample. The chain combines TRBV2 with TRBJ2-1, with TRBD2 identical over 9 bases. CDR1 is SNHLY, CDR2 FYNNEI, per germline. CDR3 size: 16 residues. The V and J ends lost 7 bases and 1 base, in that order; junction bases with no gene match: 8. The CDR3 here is CASTRSSGRSYNEQFF. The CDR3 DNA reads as TGTGCCAGCACCCGTTCCAGCGGGAGGTCCTACAATGAGCAGTTCTTC.

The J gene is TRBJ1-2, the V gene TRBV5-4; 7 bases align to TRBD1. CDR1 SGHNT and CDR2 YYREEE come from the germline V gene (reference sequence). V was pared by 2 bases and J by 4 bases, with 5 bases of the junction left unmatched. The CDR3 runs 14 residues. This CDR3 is CASSFTGAAYGYTF. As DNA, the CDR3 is TGTGCCAGCAGCTTTACAGGGGCAGCCTATGGCTACACCTTC.

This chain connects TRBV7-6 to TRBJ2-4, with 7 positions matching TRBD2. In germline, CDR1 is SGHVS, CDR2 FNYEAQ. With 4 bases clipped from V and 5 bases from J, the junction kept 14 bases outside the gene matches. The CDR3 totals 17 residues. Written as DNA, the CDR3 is TGTGCCAGCAGCTCCGGGACTAATACCTTGGGCCAAAACATTCAGTACTTC. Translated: CASSSGTNTLGQNIQYF.

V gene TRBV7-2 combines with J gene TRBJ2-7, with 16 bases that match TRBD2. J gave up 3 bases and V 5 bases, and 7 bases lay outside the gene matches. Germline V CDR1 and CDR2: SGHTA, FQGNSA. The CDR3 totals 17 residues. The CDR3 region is CASSAGLAGGNLYEQYF. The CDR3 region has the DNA TGTGCCAGCAGCGCGGGACTAGCGGGAGGGAACCTCTACGAGCAGTACTTC.

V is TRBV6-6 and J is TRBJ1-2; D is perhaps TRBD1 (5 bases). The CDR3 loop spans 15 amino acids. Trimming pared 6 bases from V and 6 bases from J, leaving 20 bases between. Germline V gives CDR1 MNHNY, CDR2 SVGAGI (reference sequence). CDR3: CASSRSGRIGDGYTF. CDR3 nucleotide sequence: TGTGCCAGCAGCCGGTCAGGGAGAATTGGGGATGGCTACACCTTC.

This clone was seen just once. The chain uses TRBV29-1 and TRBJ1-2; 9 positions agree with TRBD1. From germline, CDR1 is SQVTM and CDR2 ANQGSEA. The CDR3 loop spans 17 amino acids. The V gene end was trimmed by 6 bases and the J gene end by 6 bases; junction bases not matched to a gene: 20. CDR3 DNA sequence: TGCAGCGTCTCTCGAACCGGGACAGGGAAGTCCGGGCATGGCTACACCTTC. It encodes CSVSRTGTGKSGHGYTF.

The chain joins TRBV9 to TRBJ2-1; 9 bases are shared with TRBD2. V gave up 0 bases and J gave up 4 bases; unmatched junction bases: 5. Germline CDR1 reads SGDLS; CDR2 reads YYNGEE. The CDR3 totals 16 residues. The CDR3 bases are TGTGCCAGCAGCGTAGGGGTTAGCGGGAGTTACAATGAGCAGTTCTTC. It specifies CASSVGVSGSYNEQFF.

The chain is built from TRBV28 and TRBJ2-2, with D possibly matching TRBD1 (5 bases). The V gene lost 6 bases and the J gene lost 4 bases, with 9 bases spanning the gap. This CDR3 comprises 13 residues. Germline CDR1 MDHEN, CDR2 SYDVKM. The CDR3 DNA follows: TGTGCCAGCAGCCCACAGGCCACCGGGGAGCTGTTTTTT. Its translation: CASSPQATGELFF.

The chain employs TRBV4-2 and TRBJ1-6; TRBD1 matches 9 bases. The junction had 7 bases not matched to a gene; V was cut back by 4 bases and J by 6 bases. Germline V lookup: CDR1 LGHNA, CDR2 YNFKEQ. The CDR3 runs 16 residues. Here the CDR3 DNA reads TGTGCCAGCAGCCCACGGACAGGGGATGGTAATTCACCCCTCCACTTT. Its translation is CASSPRTGDGNSPLHF.

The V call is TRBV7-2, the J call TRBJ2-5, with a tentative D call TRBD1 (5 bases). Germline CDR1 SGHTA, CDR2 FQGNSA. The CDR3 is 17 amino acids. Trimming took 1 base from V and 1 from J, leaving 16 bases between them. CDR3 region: CASSLVFGAPTQETQYF. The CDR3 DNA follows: TGTGCCAGCAGCTTAGTGTTTGGGGCCCCGACCCAAGAGACCCAGTACTTC. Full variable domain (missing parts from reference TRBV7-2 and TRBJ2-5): GAGVSQSPSNKVTEKGKDVELRCDPISGHTALYWYRQSLGQGLEFLIYFQGNSAPDKSGLPSDRFSAERTGGSVSTLTIQRTQQEDSAVYLCASSLVFGAPTQETQYFGPGTRLLVL.

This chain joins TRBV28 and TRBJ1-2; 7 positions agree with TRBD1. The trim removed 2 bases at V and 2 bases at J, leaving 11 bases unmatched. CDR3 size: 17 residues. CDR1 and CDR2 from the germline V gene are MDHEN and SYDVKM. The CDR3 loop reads CASSLLSGQAPNYGYTF. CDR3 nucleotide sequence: TGTGCCAGCAGTTTACTATCCGGACAGGCCCCGAACTATGGCTACACCTTC.

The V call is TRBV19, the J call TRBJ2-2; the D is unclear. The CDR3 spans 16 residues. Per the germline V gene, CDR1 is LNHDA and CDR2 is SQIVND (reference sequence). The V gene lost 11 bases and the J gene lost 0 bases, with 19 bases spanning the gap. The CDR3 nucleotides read TGTGCCGCGACCGCGGTAGGGTTCGCGAACACCGGGGAGCTGTTTTTT. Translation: CAATAVGFANTGELFF.

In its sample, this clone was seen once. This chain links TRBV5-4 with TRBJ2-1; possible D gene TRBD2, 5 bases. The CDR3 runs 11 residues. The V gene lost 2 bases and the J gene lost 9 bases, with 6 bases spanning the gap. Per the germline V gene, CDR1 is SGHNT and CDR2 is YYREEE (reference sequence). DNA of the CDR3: TGTGCCAGCAGCTTTAGCGTTGAGCAGTTCTTC. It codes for CASSFSVEQFF. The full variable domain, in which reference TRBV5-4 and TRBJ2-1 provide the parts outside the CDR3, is ETGVTQSPTHLIKTRGQQVTLRCSSQSGHNTVSWYQQALGQGPQFIFQYYREEENGRGNFPPRFSGLQFPNYSSELNVNALELDDSALYLCASSFSVEQFFGPGTRLTVL.

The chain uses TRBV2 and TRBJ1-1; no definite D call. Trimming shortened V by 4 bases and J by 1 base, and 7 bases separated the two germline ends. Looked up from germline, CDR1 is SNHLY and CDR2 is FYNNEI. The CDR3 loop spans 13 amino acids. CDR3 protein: CASSANPNTEAFF. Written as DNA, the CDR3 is TGTGCCAGCAGTGCAAATCCGAACACTGAAGCTTTCTTT.

The CDR3 region is CASSNTWGGNGYTF. DNA for the CDR3: TGTGCCAGCAGCAACACGTGGGGGGGCAATGGCTACACCTTC. This chain joins TRBV9 and TRBJ1-2, with D tentatively TRBD1 (6 bases). Looked up from germline, CDR1 is SGDLS and CDR2 is YYNGEE. Trimming cost V 4 bases and J 6 bases, with 16 bases left between them. The CDR3 is made up of 14 amino acids.

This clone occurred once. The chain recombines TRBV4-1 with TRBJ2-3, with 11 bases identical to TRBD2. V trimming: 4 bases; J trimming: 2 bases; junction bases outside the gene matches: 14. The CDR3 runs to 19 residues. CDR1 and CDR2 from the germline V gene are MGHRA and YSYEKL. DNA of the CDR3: TGCGCCAGCAGCCTCCGGGGACTAGCGGATACTTTTACCACAGATACGCAGTATTTT. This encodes CASSLRGLADTFTTDTQYF.